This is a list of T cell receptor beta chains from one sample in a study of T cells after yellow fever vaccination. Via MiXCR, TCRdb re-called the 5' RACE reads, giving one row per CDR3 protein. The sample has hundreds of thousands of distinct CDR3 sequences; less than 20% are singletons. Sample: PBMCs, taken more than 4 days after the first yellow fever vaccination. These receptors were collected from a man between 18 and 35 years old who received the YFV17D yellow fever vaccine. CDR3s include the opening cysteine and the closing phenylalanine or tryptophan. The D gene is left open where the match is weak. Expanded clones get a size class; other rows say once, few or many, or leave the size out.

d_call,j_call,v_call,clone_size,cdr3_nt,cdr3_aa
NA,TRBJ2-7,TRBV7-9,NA,TGTGCCAGCAGCTTCCTGGTGATAGGAGGAGACTACGAGCAGTACTTC,CASSFLVIGGDYEQYF
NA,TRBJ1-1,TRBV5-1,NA,TGCGCCAGCAGCCTAGACAGCTGGACCACTGAAGCTTTCTTT,CASSLDSWTTEAFF
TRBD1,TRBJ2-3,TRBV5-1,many,TGCGCCAGCAGGAGGGGACAGACAGATACGCAGTATTTT,CASRRGQTDTQYF
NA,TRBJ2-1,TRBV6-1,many,TGTGCCAGCAGTACACGGGACGGATACAATGAGCAGTTCTTC,CASSTRDGYNEQFF
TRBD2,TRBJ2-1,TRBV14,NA,TGTGCCAGCAGCCAAGATTACCGGGGGGGGTACAATGAGCAGTTCTTC,CASSQDYRGGYNEQFF
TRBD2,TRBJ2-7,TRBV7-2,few,TGTGCCAGCAGCTGGAGCGGGGGGGACCACGAGCAGTACTTC,CASSWSGGDHEQYF
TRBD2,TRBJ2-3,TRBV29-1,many,TGCAGCGTGGGTAGACTAGCGGCGGATACGCAGTATTTT,CSVGRLAADTQYF
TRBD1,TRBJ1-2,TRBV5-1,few,TGCGCCAGCAGCTTGGAGACAGGGCGCTACTATGGCTACACCTTC,CASSLETGRYYGYTF
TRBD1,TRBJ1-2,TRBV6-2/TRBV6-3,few,TGTGCCAGCAGATCCTGGACAGGGACCCTCACTGGCTACACCTTC,CASRSWTGTLTGYTF
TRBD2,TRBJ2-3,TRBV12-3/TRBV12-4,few,TGTGCCAGCACCTCAAGCGGGGGAGATACGCAGTATTTT,CASTSSGGDTQYF
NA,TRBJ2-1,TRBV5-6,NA,TGTGCCAGCAGCCCAGACGTACTACTCAGTGAGCAGTTCTTC,CASSPDVLLSEQFF
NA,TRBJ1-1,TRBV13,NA,TGTGCCAGCAGCTTATTAGTTCGAGGAATCACTGAAGCTTTCTTT,CASSLLVRGITEAFF
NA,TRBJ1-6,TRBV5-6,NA,TGTGCCAGCAGCTTGGCCCACAACATGATAAGAAATTCACCCCTCCACTTT,CASSLAHNMIRNSPLHF
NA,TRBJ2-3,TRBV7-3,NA,TGTGCCAGCAGTCTGAATCCGGGACACCCCGCAGATACGCAGTATTTT,CASSLNPGHPADTQYF
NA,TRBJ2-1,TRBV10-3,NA,TGTGCCATCACGGGGCAGGGGCGGGGGAATGAGCAGTTCTTC,CAITGQGRGNEQFF
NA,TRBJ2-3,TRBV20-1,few,TGCAGTGCTAGAGTCGGCAGGGGTACAGATACGCAGTATTTT,CSARVGRGTDTQYF
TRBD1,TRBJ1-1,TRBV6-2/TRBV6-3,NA,TGTGCCAGCAGATCCATTAACAGGGGGACTGAAGCTTTCTTT,CASRSINRGTEAFF
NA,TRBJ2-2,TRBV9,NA,TGTGCCAGCAGCGTGGCCAGGGGCACCGGGGAGCTGTTTTTT,CASSVARGTGELFF
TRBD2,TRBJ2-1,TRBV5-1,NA,TGCGCCAGCAGCGCCCCCGGGACTAGCGGGGTCAATGAGCAGTTCTTC,CASSAPGTSGVNEQFF
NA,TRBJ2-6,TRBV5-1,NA,TGCGCCAGCAGCACACAGGGACTCTCTGGGGCCAACGTCCTGACTTTC,CASSTQGLSGANVLTF
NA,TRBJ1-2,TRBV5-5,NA,TGTGCCAGCAGCTTGTCACAGGCTACTTCAAACTATGGCTACACCTTC,CASSLSQATSNYGYTF
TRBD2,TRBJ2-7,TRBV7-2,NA,TGTGCCAGCAGCTCGAGACTAGCGGGGAACTCCTACGAGCAGTACTTC,CASSSRLAGNSYEQYF
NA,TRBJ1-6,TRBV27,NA,TGTGCCAGCAGTTTAAAGGGATCAACCTATAATTCACCCCTCCACTTT,CASSLKGSTYNSPLHF
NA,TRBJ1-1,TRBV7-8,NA,TGTGCCAGCAGCAGCGGGCTCCTCGCGAGGGCTTTCTTT,CASSSGLLARAFF
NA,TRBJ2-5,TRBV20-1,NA,TGCAGTGCTAGCTGGGGCCAAGAGACCCAGTACTTC,CSASWGQETQYF
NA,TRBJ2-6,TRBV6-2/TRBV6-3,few,TGTGCCAGCAGGCGGGACCCTGGGGCCAACGTCCTGACTTTC,CASRRDPGANVLTF
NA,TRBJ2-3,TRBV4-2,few,TGTGCCAGCAGCCAAGCCGGGCCTCAGCCTGATACGCAGTATTTT,CASSQAGPQPDTQYF
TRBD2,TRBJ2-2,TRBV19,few,TGTGCCAGTTCCGATGGAGCGGGGGGGTTCACCGGGGAGCTGTTTTTT,CASSDGAGGFTGELFF
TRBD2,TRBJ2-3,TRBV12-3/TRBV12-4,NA,TGTGCCAGCATGAGTAGCGGGGGGTCCACAGATACGCAGTATTTT,CASMSSGGSTDTQYF
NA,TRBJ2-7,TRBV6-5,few,TGTGCCAGCAGTTACGGGGGCTTGGTTTCCTACGAGCAGTACTTC,CASSYGGLVSYEQYF
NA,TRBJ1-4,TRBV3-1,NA,TGTGCCAGCAGCCAAGATGCGGCACGAAATGAAAAACTGTTTTTT,CASSQDAARNEKLFF
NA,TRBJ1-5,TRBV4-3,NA,TGCGCCAGCAGCCAAGACCGGGTGAAACAGCCCCAGCATTTT,CASSQDRVKQPQHF
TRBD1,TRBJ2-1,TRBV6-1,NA,TGTGCCAGCAGTGAACGGGACAGGGTCAATGAGCAGTTCTTC,CASSERDRVNEQFF
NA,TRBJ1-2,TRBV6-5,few,TGTGCCAGCAGTTACACGACGGGACGGGGCGGCTACACCTTC,CASSYTTGRGGYTF
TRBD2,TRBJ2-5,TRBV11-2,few,TGTGCCAGCAACTGGGGGGTAGCGGGAGAAGAGACCCAGTACTTC,CASNWGVAGEETQYF
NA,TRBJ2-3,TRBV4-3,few,TGCGCCAGCACCCCGTCCCAGGGAAGCACAGATACGCAGTATTTT,CASTPSQGSTDTQYF
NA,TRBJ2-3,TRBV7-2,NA,TGTGCCAGCAGCTTAGGAGGGGCGGATTGGGATACGCAGTATTTT,CASSLGGADWDTQYF
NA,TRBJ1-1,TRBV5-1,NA,TGCGCCAGCAGCCCCCCGGGTGTTGACACTGAAGCTTTCTTT,CASSPPGVDTEAFF
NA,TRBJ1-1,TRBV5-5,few,TGTGCCAGCAGCTTGGTTTATTACAGTCCCTTCCCAAAAGCTTTCTTT,CASSLVYYSPFPKAFF
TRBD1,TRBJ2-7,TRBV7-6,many,TGTGCCAGCAGCTCGCCCACAGGGGACCCTACGAAGCAGTACTTC,CASSSPTGDPTKQYF
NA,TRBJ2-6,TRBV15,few,TGTGCCACCAGCAGAGACTTCTCTGGGGCCAACGTCCTGACTTTC,CATSRDFSGANVLTF